This record concerns one T cell receptor (beta chain) sequence. These data originate in a study of T cells after somatic rescue of genetic block. Germline V CDR1 and CDR2: SGDLS, YYNGEE. V shed 0 bases and J 1 base; nucleotides not matched to a gene: 5. This CDR3 comprises 17 residues. This table comes from immunoSEQ multiplex PCR, and its TCRdb copy is limited to in-frame clones, with some not included. The table includes 12,000 or so clones, over 60% detected once. The chain uses TRBV9 and TRBJ2-5; TRBD2 aligns across 11 bases. The sequencing input was peripheral blood mononuclear cells (PBMCs). The sequence was obtained from a boy between 10 and 17 years old. CDR3 sequence: CASSVALAGGPQETQYF. The CDR3 DNA is TGTGCCAGCAGCGTAGCTCTAGCGGGGGGACCCCAAGAGACCCAGTACTTC.